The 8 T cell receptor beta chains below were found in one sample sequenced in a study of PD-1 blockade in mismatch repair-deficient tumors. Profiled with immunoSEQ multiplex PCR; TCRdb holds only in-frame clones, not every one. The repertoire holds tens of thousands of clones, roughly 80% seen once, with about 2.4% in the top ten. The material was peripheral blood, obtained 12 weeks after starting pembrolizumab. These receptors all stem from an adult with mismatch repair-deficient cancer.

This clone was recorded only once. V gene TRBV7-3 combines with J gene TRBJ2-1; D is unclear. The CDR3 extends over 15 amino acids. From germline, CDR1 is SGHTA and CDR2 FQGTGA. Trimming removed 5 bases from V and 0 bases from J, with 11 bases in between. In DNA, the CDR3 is TGTGCCAGCAGCACCGTCGCTGCCTCCTACAATGAGCAGTTCTTC. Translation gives CASSTVAASYNEQFF. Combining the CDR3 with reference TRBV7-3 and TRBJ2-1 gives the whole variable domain GAGVSQTPSNKVTEKGKYVELRCDPISGHTALYWYRQSLGQGPEFLIYFQGTGAADDSGLPNDRFFAVRPEGSVSTLKIQRTERGDSAVYLCASSTVAASYNEQFFGPGTRLTVL.

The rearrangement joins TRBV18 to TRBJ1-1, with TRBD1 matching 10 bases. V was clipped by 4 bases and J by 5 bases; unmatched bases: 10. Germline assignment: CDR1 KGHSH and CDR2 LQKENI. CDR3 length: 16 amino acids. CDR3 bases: TGTGCCAGCTCACTTCCCCCGGACAGGGGGTGGACTGAAGCTTTCTTT. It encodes CASSLPPDRGWTEAFF.

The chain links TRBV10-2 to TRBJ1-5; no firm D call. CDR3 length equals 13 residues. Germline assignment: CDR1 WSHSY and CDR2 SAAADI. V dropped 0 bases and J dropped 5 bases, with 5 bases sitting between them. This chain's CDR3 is CASSESTDQPQHF. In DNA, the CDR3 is TGCGCCAGCAGTGAGTCAACAGATCAGCCCCAGCATTTT.

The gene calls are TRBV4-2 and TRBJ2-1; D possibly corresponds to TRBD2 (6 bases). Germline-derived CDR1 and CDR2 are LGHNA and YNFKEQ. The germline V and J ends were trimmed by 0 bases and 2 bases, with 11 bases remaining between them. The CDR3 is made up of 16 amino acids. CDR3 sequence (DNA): TGTGCCAGCAGCCAAGATGGGAGGCAGACCTACAATGAGCAGTTCTTC. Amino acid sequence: CASSQDGRQTYNEQFF.

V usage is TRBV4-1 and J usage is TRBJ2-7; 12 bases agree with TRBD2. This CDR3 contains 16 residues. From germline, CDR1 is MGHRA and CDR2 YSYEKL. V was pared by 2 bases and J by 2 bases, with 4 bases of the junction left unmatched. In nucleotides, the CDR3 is TGCGCCAGCAGCCAAACTAGCGGGAGGCCGCCCTACGAGCAGTACTTC. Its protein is CASSQTSGRPPYEQYF.

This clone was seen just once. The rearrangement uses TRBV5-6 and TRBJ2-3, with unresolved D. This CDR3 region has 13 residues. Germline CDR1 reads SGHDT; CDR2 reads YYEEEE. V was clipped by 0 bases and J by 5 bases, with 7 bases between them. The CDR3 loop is CASSLEVEDTQYF. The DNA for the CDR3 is TGTGCCAGCAGCTTGGAGGTCGAAGATACGCAGTATTTT.

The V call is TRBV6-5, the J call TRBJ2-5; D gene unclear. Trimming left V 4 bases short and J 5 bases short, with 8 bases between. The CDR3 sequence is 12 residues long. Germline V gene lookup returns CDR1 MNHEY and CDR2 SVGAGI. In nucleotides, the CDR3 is TGTGCCAGCAGTTTGAACGGGGAGACCCAGTACTTC. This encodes CASSLNGETQYF.

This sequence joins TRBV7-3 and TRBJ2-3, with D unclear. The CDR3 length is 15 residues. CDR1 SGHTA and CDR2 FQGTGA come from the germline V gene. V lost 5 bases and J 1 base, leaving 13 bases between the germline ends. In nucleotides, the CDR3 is TGTGCCAGCAGCCAGGACCTAGTAGGCACAGATACGCAGTATTTT. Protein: CASSQDLVGTDTQYF.